This T cell receptor (beta chain) was identified in a study of T cell responses to AZD1222 COVID-19 vaccine. Overall study results and limits: In a largely white British group with more females than males, clonal diversity was possibly underestimated.

TCRdb's table, derived via immunoSEQ multiplex PCR, lists solely in-frame clones and lacks some. This sample carries roughly 150,000 clones, roughly 89% of them seen once, and the ten largest clones take about 5%. CDR1 is MNHEY and CDR2 is SVGAGI in the germline V gene. V lost 4 bases to trimming and J lost 1 base, with 14 bases between them. The CDR3 loop spans 15 amino acids. Concerning this clone: Its target is not known.

The sequence was collected from an adult in good health. The sequencing used peripheral blood, collected on day 0 of AZD1222 vaccination. The chain combines TRBV6-5 with TRBJ2-7, with D unclear. In nucleotides, the CDR3 is TGTGCCAGCAGTTCCATTGCGGACCAATCCTACGAGCAGTACTTC. Translation gives CASSSIADQSYEQYF.